This TCR beta chain was identified during a study of kidney transplant recipient with SARS-CoV-2 infection. The CDR3 is 12 residues long. Germline assignment: CDR1 MDHEN and CDR2 SYDVKM. Remarks on this clonotype: A much larger clone differs from this one at a single base, so this may be a read error.

TCRdb reprocessed the reads with MiXCR, giving one entry per CDR3 protein. Here the sample spans 200,000 to 300,000 distinct CDR3 sequences, about 28% being singletons. The receptor's source is a male patient aged 25-45 years who had COVID-19 and was a kidney transplant recipient. Certain T cells may be donor cells from the graft. This specimen was a blood sample, taken at baseline and between days 110 and 120 from a kidney transplant recipient. The chain combines TRBV28 with TRBJ1-5; D gene uncertain. CDR3 DNA sequence: TGTACCAGCAGTTCCCTAAATCAGCCCCAGCATTTT. This translates into CTSSSLNQPQHF.